The entry below gives a single TCR beta chain sequence along with its context. Here immunoSEQ multiplex PCR was the method, and the copy in TCRdb shows in-frame clones only, minus some. The sample has over 95,000 clones, roughly four fifths seen once. The entry originates in a study of blood T cell repertoires in COVID-19. Study information: The United States, Italy and Spain were the sources of the acute and convalescent COVID-19 samples.

Germline V gives CDR1 MNHNS, CDR2 SASEGT. The CDR3 runs 15 residues. The germline V and J ends were trimmed by 0 bases and 4 bases, with 7 bases remaining between them. Material: peripheral blood. The J gene is TRBJ1-6, the V gene TRBV6-1, with D unresolved. The source of this sequence is a human donor in a cohort sampled during active COVID-19. CDR3 sequence reads: CASSEAGGYNSPLHF. The CDR3 DNA reads TGTGCCAGCAGTGAAGCCGGCGGGTATAATTCACCCCTCCACTTT.